The 24 T cell receptor beta chains below all came from one sample that was sequenced in a study of blood T cell repertoires in COVID-19. The protocol was immunoSEQ multiplex PCR, while the TCRdb copy is restricted to in-frame clones and leaves out a portion. This table has under 150,000 clones, 85% appearing once. Material: peripheral blood. These receptors all come from a human donor in a cohort sampled during active COVID-19.

This chain connects TRBV7-6 to TRBJ1-6, with D possibly matching TRBD1 (6 bases). Germline CDR1 and CDR2: SGHVS and FNYEAQ. The CDR3 runs 14 residues. V was cut by 3 bases and J by 6 bases, with 9 bases left in between. The CDR3 here is CASSLQGGNSPLHF. In DNA form, the CDR3 reads TGTGCCAGCAGCTTGCAAGGGGGTAATTCACCCCTCCACTTT.

There are a few counts of this clone. This chain links TRBV3-1 (or the pseudogene TRBV3-2) with TRBJ1-5, with D possibly TRBD1 on 6 matching bases. Trimming removed 3 bases at V and 5 bases at J, with 11 bases between. Germline values: CDR1 LGHDT, CDR2 YNNKEL (reference sequence). This CDR3 comprises 14 residues. The CDR3 sequence is CASSQYGQYQPQHF. The CDR3 DNA follows: TGTGCCAGCAGCCAGTACGGACAGTATCAGCCCCAGCATTTT.

This clone turned up a few times. This rearrangement joins TRBV5-4 to TRBJ2-1; TRBD2 matches at 10 bases. The germline V gene encodes CDR1 SGHNT and CDR2 YYREEE (reference sequence). The J segment lost 7 bases and the V segment lost 4 bases, leaving 20 bases of the junction unmatched. This CDR3 has 19 residues. In DNA form, the CDR3 reads TGTGCCAGCAGCCTCCCTGGGAGCGGGGGGGTCGGGAGAGTTAATGAGCAGTTCTTC. It is translated as CASSLPGSGGVGRVNEQFF.

The genes are TRBV28 and TRBJ2-3, with 9 bases aligning to TRBD2. The junction had 2 bases not matched to a gene; V was cut back by 1 base and J by 0 bases. The germline V gene has CDR1 MDHEN and CDR2 SYDVKM. The CDR3 contains 16 residues. CDR3 in amino acids: CASSLFAGGSTDTQYF. The CDR3, as DNA: TGTGCCAGCAGTTTATTCGCGGGGGGGAGCACAGATACGCAGTATTTT. Combining the CDR3 with reference TRBV28 and TRBJ2-3 gives the whole variable domain DVKVTQSSRYLVKRTGEKVFLECVQDMDHENMFWYRQDPGLGLRLIYFSYDVKMKEKGDIPEGYSVSREKKERFSLILESASTNQTSMYLCASSLFAGGSTDTQYFGPGTRLTVL.

This clone was observed once. V gene TRBV19 combines with J gene TRBJ2-5; D possibly corresponds to TRBD2 (5 bases). CDR1 and CDR2 (germline): LNHDA, SQIVND (reference sequence). V lost 5 bases to trimming and J lost 2 bases, with 9 bases between them. The CDR3 has 13 residues. The CDR3 sequence is CASSPGIQETQYF. As DNA, the CDR3 is TGTGCCAGTAGTCCCGGGATACAAGAGACCCAGTACTTC.

This sequence joins TRBV11-2 and TRBJ2-7; D remains unclear. V was cut by 5 bases and J by 4 bases, with 15 bases left in between. The V gene's germline CDR1 is SGHAT and CDR2 FQNNGV. This CDR3 has 14 amino acids. The CDR3 sequence is CASSQQRAPYEQYF. CDR3 sequence (DNA): TGTGCCAGCAGCCAACAGAGAGCCCCATACGAGCAGTACTTC.

CDR3 sequence: CASIMGGTGNTIYF. The CDR3 DNA sequence: TGTGCCAGCATCATGGGGGGGACTGGAAACACCATATATTTT. The rearrangement joins TRBV27 to TRBJ1-3, with D maybe TRBD1 (5 bases). CDR3 length: 14 residues. V gave up 7 bases and J gave up 2 bases, with 12 bases separating them. CDR1 is MNHEY, CDR2 SMNVEV, per germline (reference sequence).

A few counts support this clone. The rearrangement joins TRBV27 to TRBJ1-5; D possibly corresponds to TRBD1 (6 bases). The CDR3 extends over 17 amino acids. Germline values: CDR1 MNHEY, CDR2 SMNVEV (reference sequence). The V end was cut by 4 bases, the J end by 3 bases, with 19 bases between. As DNA, the CDR3 is TGTGCCAGCAGTTCGCGCGCACGGGGGGCCGACAATCAGCCCCAGCATTTT. This translates into CASSSRARGADNQPQHF.

The chain carries TRBV11-2 and TRBJ2-2, with no clear D. Trimming took off 0 bases at V and 1 base at J, with 6 bases between the two ends. This CDR3 has 15 residues. Germline assignment: CDR1 SGHAT and CDR2 FQNNGV. The CDR3 spells CASSLESGNTGELFF. CDR3 sequence (DNA): TGTGCCAGCAGCTTAGAATCAGGGAACACCGGGGAGCTGTTTTTT.

The J gene is TRBJ1-2, the V gene TRBV21-1; TRBD1, the table's D call, was not compared with the DNA. TRBV21-1 is annotated as a pseudogene. CDR3 length: 14 residues. The CDR3 DNA reads as TGTGCCAGCAGCAAAGCGCTTTATGGCACTGGCTACACCTTC. As protein: CASSKALYGTGYTF.

This chain connects TRBV10-3 to TRBJ1-2; 9 positions agree with TRBD1. This CDR3 has 13 amino acids. Looked up from germline, CDR1 is ENHRY and CDR2 is SYGVKD. V shed 4 bases and J 6 bases; nucleotides not matched to a gene: 3. The CDR3 spells CAISVGQGDGYTF. The DNA for the CDR3 is TGTGCCATCAGTGTGGGACAGGGAGATGGCTACACCTTC.

The table lists this clone with a few counts. The CDR3 nucleotides are TGTGCCTGGAGTAGTCAGTCGGGCGGGACCCAGCATTTT. It specifies CAWSSQSGGTQHF. This chain connects TRBV30 to TRBJ1-5, with D hard to call. Trimming pared 2 bases from V and 11 bases from J, leaving 16 bases between. CDR1 and CDR2 (germline): GTSNPN, SVGIG (reference sequence). The CDR3 extends over 13 amino acids.

J is TRBJ2-7 and V is TRBV6-5; TRBD1 matches at 11 bases. The germline gives CDR1 MNHEY, CDR2 SVGAGI. Losses at the gene ends were 2 bases for V and 0 bases for J; bases not matched to a gene: 0. The CDR3 loop spans 15 amino acids. The CDR3 region has the DNA TGTGCCAGCAGTTACGGGACAGGGGGCTCCTACGAGCAGTACTTC. Amino acids: CASSYGTGGSYEQYF.

The chain is built from TRBV7-3 and TRBJ2-3; TRBD1 agrees at 10 bases. This CDR3 has 17 amino acids. The germline V gene has CDR1 SGHTA and CDR2 FQGTGA. J gave up 2 bases and V 0 bases, and 5 bases lay outside the gene matches. DNA for the CDR3: TGTGCCAGCAGCTTAACCGGGACAGGGGACAACACAGATACGCAGTATTTT. This sequence encodes CASSLTGTGDNTDTQYF.

This rearrangement joins TRBV28 to TRBJ1-6; no clear D. Trimming cost V 7 bases and J 2 bases, with 6 bases left between them. This CDR3 has 13 residues. The germline CDR1 and CDR2 sequences are MDHEN and SYDVKM. CDR3 sequence: CASTLAYNSPLHF. The DNA for the CDR3 is TGTGCCAGCACCCTAGCCTATAATTCACCCCTCCACTTT. The variable domain in full, completed from reference TRBV28 and TRBJ1-6, reads DVKVTQSSRYLVKRTGEKVFLECVQDMDHENMFWYRQDPGLGLRLIYFSYDVKMKEKGDIPEGYSVSREKKERFSLILESASTNQTSMYLCASTLAYNSPLHFGNGTRLTVT.

V gene TRBV7-9 combines with J gene TRBJ1-3; D gene uncertain. The V end was cut by 1 base, the J end by 4 bases, with 8 bases between. This CDR3 comprises 14 residues. CDR1 is SEHNR, CDR2 FQNEAQ, per germline (reference sequence). This CDR3 reads CASSLGTGGNTIYF. DNA of the CDR3: TGTGCCAGCAGCTTAGGAACGGGGGGAAACACCATATATTTT.

The chain is built from TRBV19 and TRBJ2-7, with D tentatively TRBD1 (6 bases). Germline V gene sequence: CDR1 LNHDA, CDR2 SQIVND (reference sequence). This CDR3 has 15 residues. With 5 bases removed from V and 1 base from J, the gap between germline ends came to 15 bases. CDR3 sequence reads: CASSGWAGDSYEQYF. CDR3 DNA: TGTGCCAGTAGTGGTTGGGCAGGGGATTCCTACGAGCAGTACTTC.

This clone was found once. Here the CDR3 reads CASSLGGARGNEQFF. The CDR3 DNA follows: TGCGCCAGCAGCCTCGGGGGGGCCAGGGGCAATGAGCAGTTCTTC. This rearrangement joins TRBV4-1 to TRBJ2-1, with 8 nucleotides matching TRBD2. The length of the CDR3 is 15 residues. Germline CDR1 MGHRA, CDR2 YSYEKL. Losses at the gene ends were 4 bases for V and 6 bases for J; bases not matched to a gene: 8.

V and J are TRBV6-1 and TRBJ2-3; D gene ambiguous. Per germline, CDR1 MNHNS and CDR2 SASEGT. V lost 3 bases and J 2 bases, leaving 6 bases between the germline ends. The length of the CDR3 is 13 residues. CDR3 sequence reads: CASSDFYTDTQYF. The CDR3 DNA is TGTGCCAGCAGTGATTTCTACACAGATACGCAGTATTTT.

This clone was found once. The V and J genes are TRBV11-2 and TRBJ2-1, with D hard to call. The CDR3 is 14 residues long. CDR1 and CDR2 (germline): SGHAT, FQNNGV. V was cut by 1 base and J by 9 bases, with 13 bases left in between. Here the CDR3 DNA reads TGTGCCAGCAGCTTAGTAGGTGGGCAGGCTGAGCAGTTCTTC. Encoded protein: CASSLVGGQAEQFF.

The table lists this clone with a few counts. The V gene is TRBV30, the J gene TRBJ1-5; TRBD1 matches at 8 bases. J lost 0 bases, V lost 5 bases, and 12 bases had no gene match. The germline CDR1 and CDR2 sequences are GTSNPN and SVGIG (reference sequence). The CDR3 runs to 17 residues. CDR3 coding DNA: TGTGCCTGGCTCCGGACAGGGAAAAAACGTAGCAATCAGCCCCAGCATTTT. Its translation: CAWLRTGKKRSNQPQHF.

The chain uses TRBV6-6 and TRBJ2-5, with 9 bases matching TRBD2. Germline CDR1 reads MNHNY; CDR2 reads SVGAGI (reference sequence). This CDR3 is built from 15 residues. V was clipped by 6 bases and J by 1 base; unmatched bases: 6. The CDR3 reads CASSPAGGIQETQYF. For the CDR3, the DNA is TGTGCCAGCAGCCCCGCGGGGGGGATCCAAGAGACCCAGTACTTC.

The chain couples TRBV12-3 or TRBV12-4 to TRBJ2-3; weak D call: TRBD1 (6 bases). V lost 2 bases to trimming and J lost 6 bases, with 9 bases between them. The CDR3 spans 13 residues. CDR3 protein: CASSLNREDTQYF. The CDR3 region has the DNA TGTGCCAGCAGTTTAAACAGGGAGGATACGCAGTATTTT.

The chain combines TRBV19 with TRBJ2-1; D not resolved. The CDR3 is 14 amino acids. The V end lost 2 bases, the J end lost 9 bases, and 14 bases lay between the germline ends. The germline V gene encodes CDR1 LNHDA and CDR2 SQIVND (reference sequence). The CDR3 region has the DNA TGTGCCAGTAGTATATCCGACTCCAAAGCTGAGCAGTTCTTC. It encodes CASSISDSKAEQFF.